The rows below give T cell receptor beta chains drawn from one sample of a study of cytomegalovirus exposure and HLA in healthy donors. Generated by immunoSEQ multiplex PCR, the TCRdb table keeps only in-frame clones and is missing some. The sample yields approximately 200,000 clones, roughly four fifths seen once. The sequencing sample was made of PBMCs. The receptor source for this set is a woman in her thirties in good health and CMV-seropositive. The CDR3 runs from the conserved cysteine through the conserved F or W. D genes are given only for firm matches. The size of a clone is reported for some rows only, either as once, few or many, or as a class for expanded clones.

V gene: TRBV28; J gene: TRBJ1-2; clone size: -; D gene: -; CDR3 protein: CASNPVGGGYGYTF; CDR3 DNA: TGTGCCAGCAACCCTGTAGGAGGTGGCTATGGCTACACCTTC
V gene: TRBV5-1; J gene: TRBJ2-1; clone size: -; D gene: -; CDR3 protein: CASSGSAPSYNEQFF; CDR3 DNA: TGCGCCAGCAGCGGTAGCGCTCCCTCCTACAATGAGCAGTTCTTC
V gene: TRBV10-1; J gene: TRBJ1-4; clone size: -; D gene: -; CDR3 protein: CASTPGNNEKLFF; CDR3 DNA: TGCGCCAGCACTCCGGGAAACAATGAAAAACTGTTTTTT
V gene: TRBV5-6; J gene: TRBJ2-7; clone size: -; D gene: TRBD1; CDR3 protein: CASSRTDRAIGEQYF; CDR3 DNA: TGTGCCAGCAGCCGGACCGACAGGGCTATTGGGGAGCAGTACTTC
V gene: TRBV28; J gene: TRBJ2-2; clone size: -; D gene: TRBD1; CDR3 protein: CASVKPQGQYTGELFF; CDR3 DNA: TGTGCCAGTGTTAAGCCACAGGGGCAATACACCGGGGAGCTGTTTTTT
V gene: TRBV6-5; J gene: TRBJ2-7; clone size: once; D gene: TRBD2; CDR3 protein: CASSSLTSGKSYEQYF; CDR3 DNA: TGTGCCAGCAGTTCGTTGACTAGCGGGAAATCCTACGAGCAGTACTTC
V gene: TRBV6-1; J gene: TRBJ1-3; clone size: once; D gene: -; CDR3 protein: CASSAGSGNTIYF; CDR3 DNA: TGTGCCAGCAGTGCAGGGTCAGGAAACACCATATATTTT
V gene: TRBV15; J gene: TRBJ1-1; clone size: -; D gene: -; CDR3 protein: CATSREQGRTEAFF; CDR3 DNA: TGTGCCACCAGCAGAGAACAGGGCCGCACTGAAGCTTTCTTT
V gene: TRBV7-9; J gene: TRBJ1-4; clone size: -; D gene: -; CDR3 protein: CASSLGSINEKLFF; CDR3 DNA: TGTGCCAGCAGCTTAGGTAGCATTAATGAAAAACTGTTTTTT
V gene: TRBV19; J gene: TRBJ1-1; clone size: -; D gene: -; CDR3 protein: CATQISTGVNTEAFF; CDR3 DNA: TGTGCCACCCAAATCTCGACAGGAGTGAACACTGAAGCTTTCTTT
V gene: TRBV7-9; J gene: TRBJ2-1; clone size: -; D gene: -; CDR3 protein: CASSFPLSDEQFF; CDR3 DNA: TGTGCCAGCAGCTTCCCGTTGTCAGATGAGCAGTTCTTC
V gene: TRBV6-1; J gene: TRBJ1-1; clone size: few; D gene: -; CDR3 protein: CASSLRGGAEAFF; CDR3 DNA: TGTGCCAGCAGCCTCAGGGGAGGGGCTGAAGCTTTCTTT
V gene: TRBV18; J gene: TRBJ1-1; clone size: -; D gene: -; CDR3 protein: CASSTGRSTEAFF; CDR3 DNA: TGTGCCAGCTCAACAGGACGGAGCACTGAAGCTTTCTTT
V gene: TRBV6-1; J gene: TRBJ2-2; clone size: few; D gene: -; CDR3 protein: CAYARGDRNTGELFF; CDR3 DNA: TGTGCCTACGCGCGGGGTGACAGGAACACCGGGGAGCTGTTTTTT
V gene: TRBV7-2; J gene: TRBJ2-3; clone size: -; D gene: TRBD2; CDR3 protein: CASTKPGLAGVTDTQYF; CDR3 DNA: TGTGCCAGCACCAAACCGGGACTAGCGGGAGTCACAGATACGCAGTATTTT
V gene: TRBV6-6; J gene: TRBJ2-7; clone size: -; D gene: TRBD2; CDR3 protein: CASRDGGDSYYEQYF; CDR3 DNA: TGTGCCAGCAGGGACGGGGGGGACTCCTACTACGAGCAGTACTTC
V gene: TRBV19; J gene: TRBJ2-1; clone size: -; D gene: -; CDR3 protein: CASGTPTSNPYNEQFF; CDR3 DNA: TGTGCCAGTGGTACACCTACTAGTAACCCCTACAATGAGCAGTTCTTC
V gene: TRBV9; J gene: TRBJ2-7; clone size: few; D gene: TRBD2; CDR3 protein: CASSSRLAGDEQYF; CDR3 DNA: TGTGCCAGCAGCTCCCGACTAGCGGGAGACGAGCAGTACTTC
V gene: TRBV7-2; J gene: TRBJ1-4; clone size: -; D gene: -; CDR3 protein: CASSLVASGVNEKLFF; CDR3 DNA: TGTGCCAGCAGCTTAGTGGCGTCAGGGGTTAATGAAAAACTGTTTTTT
V gene: TRBV6-5; J gene: TRBJ2-4; clone size: -; D gene: -; CDR3 protein: CASSYSPAGAKNIQYF; CDR3 DNA: TGTGCCAGCAGTTACTCGCCTGCCGGGGCCAAAAACATTCAGTACTTC
V gene: TRBV10-1; J gene: TRBJ2-2; clone size: -; D gene: -; CDR3 protein: CASLDTNTGELFF; CDR3 DNA: TGCGCCAGTCTCGACACCAACACCGGGGAGCTGTTTTTT
V gene: TRBV28; J gene: TRBJ2-7; clone size: -; D gene: TRBD2; CDR3 protein: CASSPYSGRAYEQYF; CDR3 DNA: TGTGCCAGCAGTCCTTATAGCGGGAGGGCCTACGAGCAGTACTTC
V gene: TRBV28; J gene: TRBJ1-1; clone size: -; D gene: -; CDR3 protein: CASSLSGAGLTTEAFF; CDR3 DNA: TGTGCCAGCAGTTTATCAGGGGCAGGGTTAACCACTGAAGCTTTCTTT
V gene: TRBV28; J gene: TRBJ2-7; clone size: -; D gene: TRBD2; CDR3 protein: CASSLSAAGAYEQYF; CDR3 DNA: TGTGCCAGCAGTTTATCCGCGGCGGGAGCTTACGAGCAGTACTTC
V gene: TRBV5-1; J gene: TRBJ2-1; clone size: -; D gene: TRBD2; CDR3 protein: CASSYVAGAENEQFF; CDR3 DNA: TGCGCCAGCAGTTATGTAGCGGGAGCTGAGAATGAGCAGTTCTTC
V gene: TRBV10-3; J gene: TRBJ1-6; clone size: -; D gene: -; CDR3 protein: CATTWEENSPLHF; CDR3 DNA: TGTGCCACCACATGGGAGGAGAATTCACCCCTCCACTTT